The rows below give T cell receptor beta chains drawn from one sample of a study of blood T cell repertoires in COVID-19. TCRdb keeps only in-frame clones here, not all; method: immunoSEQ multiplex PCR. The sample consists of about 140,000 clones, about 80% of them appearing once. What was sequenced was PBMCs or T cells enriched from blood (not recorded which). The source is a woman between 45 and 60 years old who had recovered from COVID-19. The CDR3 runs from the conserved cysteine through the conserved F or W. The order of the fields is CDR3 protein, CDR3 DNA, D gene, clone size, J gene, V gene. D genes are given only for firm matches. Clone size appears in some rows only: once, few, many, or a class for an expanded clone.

CDR3: CASSGPQGFDNSPLHF
DNA: TGTGCCAGCAGCGGACCACAGGGGTTTGATAATTCACCCCTCCACTTT
D: TRBD1
size: NA
J: TRBJ1-6
V: TRBV9

CDR3: CASSDTFTYSNQPQHF
DNA: TGTGCCAGCAGTGACACGTTTACCTATAGCAATCAGCCCCAGCATTTT
D: NA
size: NA
J: TRBJ1-5
V: TRBV6-1

CDR3: CASSPEGVPTYGYTF
DNA: TGTGCCAGCAGTCCCGAGGGAGTCCCGACCTATGGCTACACCTTC
D: NA
size: NA
J: TRBJ1-2
V: TRBV27

CDR3: CASSQLGQTIAKNIQYF
DNA: TGCGCCAGCAGTCAATTGGGCCAGACTATAGCCAAAAACATTCAGTACTTC
D: NA
size: few
J: TRBJ2-4
V: TRBV23-1

CDR3: CASTPSGARDGYTF
DNA: TGTGCCAGCACCCCCAGCGGGGCCCGCGATGGCTACACCTTC
D: NA
size: NA
J: TRBJ1-2
V: TRBV9

CDR3: CASSPTGAAGYTF
DNA: TGTGCCAGTAGTCCGACAGGGGCCGCTGGCTACACCTTC
D: TRBD1
size: NA
J: TRBJ1-2
V: TRBV19

CDR3: CASSFDSSEQYF
DNA: TGTGCCAGCAGCTTCGACAGTTCCGAGCAGTACTTC
D: NA
size: NA
J: TRBJ2-7
V: TRBV7-9

CDR3: CASSLGVGAINYGYTF
DNA: TGTGCCAGCAGCCTAGGAGTAGGGGCCATAAACTATGGCTACACCTTC
D: NA
size: few
J: TRBJ1-2
V: TRBV25-1

CDR3: CASSLSGSSYNEQFF
DNA: TGTGCCAGCAGCTTAAGCGGGAGCTCCTACAATGAGCAGTTCTTC
D: TRBD2
size: once
J: TRBJ2-1
V: TRBV7-2

CDR3: CASSSEGNTIYF
DNA: TGTGCCAGCAGTTCGGAGGGAAACACCATATATTTT
D: NA
size: NA
J: TRBJ1-3
V: TRBV2

CDR3: CASSEAGKRNEQFF
DNA: TGTGCCAGCAGCGAAGCCGGGAAACGCAATGAGCAGTTCTTC
D: NA
size: once
J: TRBJ2-1
V: TRBV9

CDR3: CAISDRGNYGYTF
DNA: TGTGCCATCAGTGACAGGGGTAACTATGGCTACACCTTC
D: NA
size: few
J: TRBJ1-2
V: TRBV10-3

CDR3: CAILGAGADTQYF
DNA: TGTGCCATCCTGGGAGCGGGAGCAGATACGCAGTATTTT
D: TRBD2
size: NA
J: TRBJ2-3
V: TRBV10-3

CDR3: CASKVEGAGGANVLTF
DNA: TGTGCCAGTAAAGTCGAGGGGGCGGGAGGGGCCAACGTCCTGACTTTC
D: NA
size: NA
J: TRBJ2-6
V: TRBV19

CDR3: CASSLEIPGDTEAFF
DNA: TGTGCCAGCAGCTTGGAGATACCGGGGGACACTGAAGCTTTCTTT
D: NA
size: few
J: TRBJ1-1
V: TRBV5-6

CDR3: CASGEWPTNEKLFF
DNA: TGTGCCAGCGGGGAGTGGCCAACTAATGAAAAACTGTTTTTT
D: NA
size: many
J: TRBJ1-4
V: TRBV19

CDR3: CAIKGQGTYEQYF
DNA: TGTGCCATCAAGGGACAGGGTACCTACGAGCAGTACTTC
D: TRBD1
size: NA
J: TRBJ2-7
V: TRBV10-3

CDR3: CASSWRGQGANEQFF
DNA: TGTGCCAGCAGCTGGCGGGGACAGGGGGCAAATGAGCAGTTCTTC
D: TRBD1
size: NA
J: TRBJ2-1
V: TRBV11-3

CDR3: CASRSSGQPGEQYF
DNA: TGCGCCAGCAGATCCTCGGGACAACCCGGTGAGCAGTACTTC
D: NA
size: NA
J: TRBJ2-7
V: TRBV5-1

CDR3: CASSRQGIYNEQFF
DNA: TGTGCCAGCAGCCGACAGGGTATCTACAATGAGCAGTTCTTC
D: TRBD1
size: NA
J: TRBJ2-1
V: TRBV3-1/TRBV3-2

CDR3: CAISESSGGASGNTIYF
DNA: TGTGCCATCAGTGAGTCGAGTGGGGGGGCGTCCGGAAACACCATATATTTT
D: NA
size: NA
J: TRBJ1-3
V: TRBV10-3

CDR3: CAYGGSSSYEQYF
DNA: TGTGCCTATGGGGGGTCAAGCTCCTACGAGCAGTACTTC
D: NA
size: NA
J: TRBJ2-7
V: TRBV28

CDR3: CASSVDRGRAGNEQFF
DNA: TGTGCCAGCAGCGTAGATCGCGGGAGGGCGGGCAATGAGCAGTTCTTC
D: TRBD2
size: once
J: TRBJ2-1
V: TRBV9

CDR3: CASSIGGSLTGELFF
DNA: TGTGCCAGTAGTATTGGCGGGAGTTTAACCGGGGAGCTGTTTTTT
D: TRBD2
size: few
J: TRBJ2-2
V: TRBV19

CDR3: CASSAPGYEQYF
DNA: TGTGCCAGCAGCGCGCCCGGCTACGAGCAGTACTTC
D: NA
size: few
J: TRBJ2-7
V: TRBV7-6